The clone carrying this T cell receptor (beta chain) was counted many times. Antigen: not known. The length of the CDR3 is 15 residues. V lost 7 bases, J lost 4 bases, and 19 bases lay in between. The data originate from a study of Graves' ophthalmopathy and Graves' hyperthyroidism. Amplified material comprised TCR beta CDR3 regions derived from RNA transcripts. Second-round multiplex PCR followed a first-round RT-PCR using HTBI primers. TCRdb called the multiplex PCR reads again in MiXCR, with one record for every CDR3 protein. The sample contains hundreds of thousands of distinct CDR3 sequences, about 20% of which appear only once. Study-level results: As the model predicted ophthalmopathy progression, it achieved a sensitivity of 70.59% and a specificity of 72.22%. Most expanded thyroid clonotypes above 0.001 frequency also appeared in blood.

Thyroid ultrasound, orbital computed tomography, TRAb, serum thyroxine and clinical symptoms formed the basis of diagnosis. From fresh peripheral blood, around 9.3 ml in volume, the PBMCs were obtained. This chain connects TRBV12-3 or TRBV12-4 to TRBJ1-2; a weak D match, TRBD1 (6 bases). Source material: peripheral blood. This clonotype was sampled from a woman in her late teens or twenties with stable Graves' hyperthyroidism. Some clones in this sample may be carry-over from other donors' samples. CDR3 sequence: CASTPGAEWSYGYTF. The CDR3 DNA sequence: TGTGCCAGCACCCCGGGGGCGGAATGGAGCTATGGCTACACCTTC.